What follows are 17 T cell receptor beta chains derived from one specimen sequenced in a study of T cells after yellow fever vaccination. TCRdb re-called the 5' RACE reads with MiXCR, one entry per CDR3 protein. The top ten hold about 3% of the sample, which has a few hundred thousand distinct CDR3 sequences, 8.7% seen once. Sequencing was performed on CD4+ T cells sorted from PBMCs, taken 5 days after the yellow fever booster vaccination. These receptors came from a man aged 18 to 29 who received the YFV17D yellow fever vaccine.

The chain has TRBV6-5 and TRBJ2-6; the D call may be TRBD1 or TRBD2 (5 bases each). This CDR3 has 16 residues. Germline CDR1 reads MNHEY; CDR2 reads SVGAGI. The V and J ends lost 0 bases and 4 bases respectively, with 10 bases between them. CDR3 amino acids: CASSYSPGRGANVLTF. For the CDR3, the DNA is TGTGCCAGCAGTTACTCACCGGGACGAGGGGCCAACGTCCTGACTTTC.

This CDR3 is CASSIFRGSTYNEQFF. The CDR3 bases are TGTGCCAGTAGTATTTTCAGGGGATCGACCTACAATGAGCAGTTCTTC. The chain carries TRBV19 and TRBJ2-1; a possible D gene is TRBD1 (6 bases). The V end lost 3 bases, the J end lost 2 bases, and 14 bases lay between the germline ends. The CDR3 has 16 amino acids. Germline CDR1 LNHDA, CDR2 SQIVND (reference sequence).

The chain recombines TRBV25-1 with TRBJ1-4; the D is unclear. The CDR3 has 13 amino acids. Trimming took 7 bases from V and 4 from J, leaving 10 bases between them. CDR1 and CDR2 from the germline V gene are MGHDK and SYGVNS. The CDR3 nucleotides read TGTGCCAGCACAGCGTTGGGTAATGAAAAACTGTTTTTT. Its translation: CASTALGNEKLFF.

This clonotype was seen more than once but under ten times. The CDR3 coding sequence is TGTGCCACCAGCGACTCAGGGATGAGCAATCAGCCCCAGCATTTT. It encodes CATSDSGMSNQPQHF. The genes are TRBV24-1 and TRBJ1-5, with a weak D call TRBD1 (5 bases). V lost 7 bases to trimming and J lost 1 base, with 13 bases between them. Germline V gene sequence: CDR1 KGHDR, CDR2 SFDVKD. This CDR3 region has 15 residues.

This clonotype has more than one count but fewer than ten. V and J are TRBV10-2 and TRBJ2-5; D possibly corresponds to TRBD2 (6 bases). V lost 4 bases and J 7 bases, leaving 13 bases between the germline ends. The CDR3 extends over 13 amino acids. The germline gives CDR1 WSHSY, CDR2 SAAADI. CDR3 DNA sequence: TGCGCCAGCAGTGTGACTAGTTTCGCGACCCAGTACTTC. Its translation is CASSVTSFATQYF.

The CDR3 region is CASSLVVRQNTEAFF. Written as DNA, the CDR3 is TGTGCCAGCAGCTTGGTGGTCAGGCAGAACACTGAAGCTTTCTTT. The chain is built from TRBV5-4 and TRBJ1-1; D unresolved. V lost 0 bases to trimming and J lost 1 base, with 10 bases between them. Germline loops: CDR1 SGHNT, CDR2 YYREEE (reference sequence). The CDR3 length is 15 residues.

The rearrangement joins TRBV19 to TRBJ1-2; D call uncertain. The length of the CDR3 is 14 residues. The V gene's germline CDR1 is LNHDA and CDR2 SQIVND (reference sequence). V was shortened by 4 bases and J by 0 bases, with 9 bases between the two germline ends. The CDR3 region has the DNA TGTGCCAGTAGTAAGAGATCAACTAACTATGGCTACACCTTC. Protein sequence: CASSKRSTNYGYTF. Full variable domain (rest looked up from reference TRBV19 and TRBJ1-2): DGGITQSPKYLFRKEGQNVTLSCEQNLNHDAMYWYRQDPGQGLRLIYYSQIVNDFQKGDIAEGYSVSREKKESFPLTVTSAQKNPTAFYLCASSKRSTNYGYTFGSGTRLTVV.

The chain links TRBV7-6 to TRBJ1-2; 9 nucleotides line up with TRBD1. The CDR3 extends over 16 amino acids. The germline V gene encodes CDR1 SGHVS and CDR2 FNYEAQ. V lost 6 bases to trimming and J lost 7 bases; unmatched junction nucleotides: 15. As DNA, the CDR3 is TGTGCCAGCAGTTACCGGACAGGGGACTTGGCTAGTGGCTACACCTTC. Translated: CASSYRTGDLASGYTF.

The chain uses TRBV7-3 and TRBJ2-5; 7 nucleotides align to TRBD2. After removal of 0 bases from V and 3 bases from J, the junction contained 4 bases not matched to a gene. The V gene's germline CDR1 is SGHTA and CDR2 FQGTGA. This CDR3 spans 15 amino acids. The CDR3 loop is CASSLTGLAEETQYF. In DNA form, the CDR3 reads TGTGCCAGCAGCTTAACCGGCCTAGCGGAAGAGACCCAGTACTTC.

The V and J genes are TRBV20-1 and TRBJ1-1; D remains ambiguous. Per germline, CDR1 DFQATT and CDR2 SNEGSKA (reference sequence). The V end lost 6 bases, the J end lost 0 bases, and 17 bases lay between the germline ends. CDR3 length equals 15 residues. The CDR3 nucleotides read TGCAGTGCCCCTCCCCCAGCAGCTCTGAACACTGAAGCTTTCTTT. Amino acids: CSAPPPAALNTEAFF.

This clonotype has at least ten counts. The rearrangement links TRBV4-1 to TRBJ1-1, with D perhaps TRBD1 (6 bases). Germline V gives CDR1 MGHRA, CDR2 YSYEKL. With 6 bases removed from V and 2 bases from J, the gap between germline ends came to 13 bases. The CDR3 runs 14 residues. CDR3 sequence (DNA): TGCGCCAGCAGGGGGGCGTTGAGAAACACTGAAGCTTTCTTT. Residues: CASRGALRNTEAFF.

This rearrangement joins TRBV7-8 to TRBJ2-1; the D call may be TRBD1 or TRBD2 (6 bases each). Trimming stripped 4 bases from V and 1 base from J, with 14 bases between. From germline, CDR1 is SGHVS and CDR2 FQNEAQ. The CDR3 totals 16 residues. CDR3: CASSSRGRGSYNEQFF. The CDR3, as DNA: TGTGCCAGCAGCTCCCGGGGGCGTGGGTCCTACAATGAGCAGTTCTTC.

The V and J genes are TRBV5-1 and TRBJ2-5; no firm D call. Per germline, CDR1 SGHRS and CDR2 YFSETQ. V was pared by 4 bases and J by 5 bases, with 18 bases between. The CDR3 length is 15 residues. The CDR3, as DNA: TGCGCCAGCAGCAATCCAGGAAGCACCCGGGAGACCCAGTACTTC. Protein sequence: CASSNPGSTRETQYF.

This clonotype came up many times. This sequence joins TRBV12-3 or TRBV12-4 and TRBJ1-3; the D is unclear. V lost 8 bases to trimming and J lost 1 base, with 12 bases between them. CDR3 length equals 14 residues. CDR3: CASSLTSSGNTIYF. The CDR3 coding sequence is TGTGCCAGCTCCTTGACCAGTTCTGGAAACACCATATATTTT.

This clonotype was seen a handful of times. The chain uses TRBV6-5 and TRBJ1-1; the D is unclear. The germline CDR1 and CDR2 sequences are MNHEY and SVGAGI. There are 14 residues in the CDR3. V was pared by 6 bases and J by 5 bases, with 16 bases between. The CDR3 DNA is TGTGCCAGCAGACTCTCGGAGTTCCGGACTGAAGCTTTCTTT. The encoded protein is CASRLSEFRTEAFF.

In this sample, this clonotype turned up a few times. This chain uses TRBV20-1 with TRBJ1-4; D may be TRBD1 (5 bases). The CDR3 contains 13 residues. Germline values: CDR1 DFQATT, CDR2 SNEGSKA (reference sequence). V gave up 3 bases and J gave up 5 bases, with 10 bases separating them. The CDR3 loop is CSASRGPNEKLFF. The CDR3 coding sequence is TGCAGTGCTAGTAGGGGCCCCAATGAAAAACTGTTTTTT.

This clonotype was recorded a few times. The chain joins TRBV10-3 to TRBJ1-2; no firm D call. V was trimmed by 3 bases and J by 4 bases, leaving 9 bases between them. Germline V gene lookup returns CDR1 ENHRY and CDR2 SYGVKD. The CDR3 has 13 amino acids. The CDR3 sequence: CAISDLSTYGYTF. CDR3 DNA: TGTGCCATCAGTGACCTCTCCACCTATGGCTACACCTTC.